This T cell receptor beta chain originates from a study of blood T cell repertoires in COVID-19. About the research overall: Spain, Italy and the United States supplied samples that represented acute and convalescent COVID-19. T cells, B-cell-depleted T cells, or PBMCs supplied cDNA or gDNA.

The CDR3 covers 13 residues. Germline V gives CDR1 SGDLS, CDR2 YYNGEE. V lost 1 base, J lost 4 bases, and 8 bases lay in between. Original methodology: Scientists estimated how many nucleated cells there were by amplifying reference gene primers. The method was immunoSEQ multiplex PCR; TCRdb's version includes in-frame clones alone and lacks a portion of them. Clone size and V and J calls were adopted from that table, with D and trimming inferred from the DNA. The sample carries roughly 33,000 clones, nearly 95% recorded once. The TCR was taken from a human donor in a cohort sampled during active COVID-19. This rearrangement joins TRBV9 to TRBJ1-2, with D tentatively TRBD1 (6 bases). The sequencing sample was made of peripheral blood. CDR3 residues: CASSVSGVYGYTF. CDR3 DNA: TGTGCCAGCAGCGTATCAGGGGTCTATGGCTACACCTTC.